What follows are 21 T cell receptor beta chains derived from one specimen sequenced in a study of cytomegalovirus exposure and HLA in healthy donors. Primers for the PCR totalled 60 Vbeta and 13 Jbeta. TCRdb's copy holds only in-frame clones and misses some; the assay was immunoSEQ multiplex PCR. The profile shows about 140,000 clones, around 75% of them singletons. The source material was PBMCs. These receptors were obtained from a middle-aged man in good health and CMV-seronegative.

This CDR3 reads CASSQDRSGWSVRQGGYF. The CDR3 coding sequence is TGCGCCAGCAGCCAAGATAGGTCGGGTTGGTCCGTCCGACAGGGGGGCTATTTT. This chain joins TRBV4-3 and TRBJ1-3; 9 bases fit TRBD1. Germline trimming cut 0 bases from V and 16 bases from J; bases unmatched to any gene: 22. The V gene's germline CDR1 is LGHNA and CDR2 YSLEER. CDR3 length: 18 amino acids.

The chain joins TRBV4-1 to TRBJ2-2, with 10 positions matching TRBD1. Germline V gene data show CDR1 as MGHRA and CDR2 as YSYEKL. The CDR3 has 15 amino acids. Trimming took 5 bases from V and 0 from J; bases not matched to a gene: 0. The DNA for the CDR3 is TGCGCCAGCAGCGGACAGGGGGCGAACACCGGGGAGCTGTTTTTT. Amino acids: CASSGQGANTGELFF.

Written as DNA, the CDR3 is TGTGCCAGCAGTCCGGGCGCAGGGCACGAGCAGTACTTC. Protein sequence: CASSPGAGHEQYF. The V and J genes are TRBV5-6 and TRBJ2-7, with D possibly matching TRBD1 (5 bases). The CDR3 has 13 amino acids. Deletions cut 5 bases from V and 5 bases from J, with 14 bases between. In germline, CDR1 is SGHDT, CDR2 YYEEEE.

The V call is TRBV9, the J call TRBJ1-1; 10 bases are shared with TRBD1. Trimming took 3 bases from V and 3 from J; bases not matched to a gene: 8. The CDR3 loop spans 16 amino acids. Per germline, CDR1 SGDLS and CDR2 YYNGEE. The CDR3 DNA is TGTGCCAGCAGCGAGACGACAGGGGGCCCTTACACTGAAGCTTTCTTT. This codes for CASSETTGGPYTEAFF.

The rearrangement uses TRBV5-1 and TRBJ1-6, with a tentative D call TRBD1 (5 bases). Germline CDR1 is SGHRS and CDR2 is YFSETQ. This CDR3 contains 15 residues. Trimming removed 0 bases from V and 10 bases from J, with 14 bases in between. The DNA for the CDR3 is TGCGCCAGCAGCTTGGTGGCCCAGGGATGGTCACCCCTCCACTTT. Translated, it gives CASSLVAQGWSPLHF.

The chain couples TRBV5-1 to TRBJ1-3; 7 bases are a match to TRBD1. The CDR3 consists of 15 residues. The germline V gene has CDR1 SGHRS and CDR2 YFSETQ. The V segment lost 1 base and the J segment 4 bases; nucleotides outside the gene matches: 5. CDR3: CASSLIGGSGNTIYF. The CDR3 DNA reads as TGCGCCAGCAGCTTGATAGGGGGCTCAGGAAACACCATATATTTT.

This clone was observed a handful of times. The chain couples TRBV4-2 to TRBJ2-1; 8 bases align to TRBD2. Germline CDR1 is LGHNA and CDR2 is YNFKEQ. J gave up 0 bases and V 3 bases, and 7 bases lay outside the gene matches. The CDR3 extends over 17 amino acids. Here the CDR3 DNA reads TGTGCCAGCAGCCATCCCACTAGCGGAAGCTCCTACAATGAGCAGTTCTTC. Translated, it gives CASSHPTSGSSYNEQFF.

The chain joins TRBV7-8 to TRBJ1-2, with TRBD1 matching over 9 bases. V trimming: 5 bases; J trimming: 4 bases; junction bases outside the gene matches: 8. CDR1 is SGHVS, CDR2 FQNEAQ, per germline. The CDR3 loop spans 15 amino acids. The CDR3 bases are TGTGCCAGCAGCGCACAGGGGGCACAGACCTATGGCTACACCTTC. This translates into CASSAQGAQTYGYTF.

V is TRBV7-9 and J is TRBJ2-3; a possible D gene is TRBD1 (5 bases). This CDR3 is 15 amino acids long. Trimming took 4 bases from V and 0 from J, leaving 11 bases between them. Per germline, CDR1 SEHNR and CDR2 FQNEAQ (reference sequence). The DNA of the CDR3 is TGTGCCAGCAGCTGGCGGCAGGGAAGCACAGATACGCAGTATTTT. Protein: CASSWRQGSTDTQYF. Supplemented by reference TRBV7-9 and TRBJ2-3, the full variable domain reads DTGVSQNPRHKITKRGQNVTFRCDPISEHNRLYWYRQTLGQGPEFLTYFQNEAQLEKSRLLSDRFSAERPKGSFSTLEIQRTEQGDSAMYLCASSWRQGSTDTQYFGPGTRLTVL.

In its sample, this clone was seen a few times. The rearrangement uses TRBV29-1 and TRBJ2-3; tentatively, D is TRBD2 (6 bases). This CDR3 has 15 amino acids. Germline CDR1 and CDR2: SQVTM and ANQGSEA. V lost 6 bases to trimming and J lost 0 bases, with 16 bases between them. The CDR3 DNA sequence: TGCAGCGTAGCCCGGGAGCTAAAGAGCACAGATACGCAGTATTTT. Residues: CSVARELKSTDTQYF.

V and J are TRBV2 and TRBJ2-7; D unresolved. Trimming left V 7 bases short and J 3 bases short, with 13 bases between. This CDR3 has 13 amino acids. Germline CDR1 reads SNHLY; CDR2 reads FYNNEI. The CDR3 spells CASTAKNSYEQYF. Written as DNA, the CDR3 is TGTGCCAGCACAGCAAAGAACAGCTACGAGCAGTACTTC. The whole variable domain, filled in from reference TRBV2 and TRBJ2-7, reads EPEVTQTPSHQVTQMGQEVILRCVPISNHLYFYWYRQILGQKVEFLVSFYNNEISEKSEIFDDQFSVERPDGSNFTLKIRSTKLEDSAMYFCASTAKNSYEQYFGPGTRLTVT.

As regards this clone: An end of the junction does not agree with germline; a read error may underlie this. V and J are TRBV7-9 and TRBJ2-7; 13 nucleotides agree with TRBD2. Germline CDR1 is SEHNR and CDR2 is FQNEAQ (reference sequence). This CDR3 contains 13 residues. The CDR3: CASSPPVGLAGRF. The DNA for the CDR3 is TGTGCCAGCAGCCCTCCGGTGGGACTAGCGGGACGCTTC.

V is TRBV7-9 and J is TRBJ1-2; 8 positions agree with TRBD1. Germline assignment: CDR1 SEHNR and CDR2 FQNEAQ (reference sequence). Trimming took 5 bases from V and 7 from J; bases not matched to a gene: 15. This CDR3 has 16 residues. As DNA, the CDR3 is TGTGCCAGCAGCCCAGTGGGGCCAGGGGGCTTCGGTGGCTACACCTTC. Its translation: CASSPVGPGGFGGYTF. Full variable domain (outside the CDR3, taken from reference TRBV7-9 and TRBJ1-2): DTGVSQNPRHKITKRGQNVTFRCDPISEHNRLYWYRQTLGQGPEFLTYFQNEAQLEKSRLLSDRFSAERPKGSFSTLEIQRTEQGDSAMYLCASSPVGPGGFGGYTFGSGTRLTVV.

The CDR3 sequence is CASSLQRHYEQYF. CDR3 nucleotides: TGTGCCAGCAGCCTACAGCGGCACTACGAGCAGTACTTC. The chain links TRBV11-2 to TRBJ2-7; possibly TRBD2 for D (5 bases). The CDR3 sequence is 13 residues long. Germline loops: CDR1 SGHAT, CDR2 FQNNGV. V lost 5 bases and J 3 bases, leaving 11 bases between the germline ends.

As regards this clone: This may come from a read error, since a much larger clone is one base off. Other nucleotide sequences in the sample specify the same CDR3. The rearrangement joins TRBV6-5 to TRBJ1-6, with no clear D. Germline CDR1 is MNHEY and CDR2 is SVGAGI. The germline V and J ends were trimmed by 5 bases and 0 bases, with 5 bases remaining between them. This CDR3 contains 14 residues. CDR3 nucleotides: TGTGCCAGCAGTGAGAGCTCCTATAATTCACCCCTCCACTTT. Translation gives CASSESSYNSPLHF.

The chain links TRBV7-8 to TRBJ2-2, with D perhaps matching TRBD1 (6 bases). V was cut by 3 bases and J by 7 bases, with 12 bases left in between. This CDR3 comprises 14 residues. The germline gives CDR1 SGHVS, CDR2 FQNEAQ. The CDR3 sequence: CASSFGGSSGELFF. The CDR3 DNA follows: TGTGCCAGCAGCTTTGGGGGCTCGAGCGGGGAGCTGTTTTTT.

In this sample, this clone turned up a few times. J is TRBJ2-7 and V is TRBV18; tentatively, D is TRBD1 (5 bases). V gave up 3 bases and J gave up 3 bases, with 18 bases separating them. The germline V gene encodes CDR1 KGHSH and CDR2 LQKENI. This CDR3 is 16 amino acids long. The CDR3 DNA reads as TGTGCCAGCTCACCTGACAGCCCCATTGGGGACTACGAGCAGTACTTC. Translated: CASSPDSPIGDYEQYF.

The chain recombines TRBV5-1 with TRBJ2-7; TRBD1 is a possible D gene (7 bases). V was pared by 2 bases and J by 2 bases, with 20 bases between. This CDR3 is 17 amino acids long. Germline CDR1 SGHRS, CDR2 YFSETQ. The CDR3 DNA reads TGCGCCAGCAGCTTTAGGGGGCGGGGAACGACCCCCTACGAGCAGTACTTC. It yields the protein CASSFRGRGTTPYEQYF.

V gene TRBV11-3 combines with J gene TRBJ2-5, with D perhaps matching TRBD2 (7 bases). The CDR3 extends over 15 amino acids. V was trimmed by 0 bases and J by 2 bases, leaving 10 bases between them. Germline V gene lookup returns CDR1 SGHNT and CDR2 YENEEA. The DNA for the CDR3 is TGTGCCAGCAGCTTAGAAGGGGGGGCTCAAGAGACCCAGTACTTC. The encoded protein is CASSLEGGAQETQYF.

V and J are TRBV5-6 and TRBJ1-1, with no clear D. CDR1 is SGHDT and CDR2 is YYEEEE in the germline V gene. The V end was cut by 0 bases, the J end by 0 bases, with 9 bases between. The CDR3 totals 15 residues. CDR3 bases: TGTGCCAGCAGCTTGGCGCGGGCTCTGAACACTGAAGCTTTCTTT. Protein: CASSLARALNTEAFF.

This clone was recorded once. The V gene is TRBV27, the J gene TRBJ1-2; possibly TRBD1 for D (6 bases). V shed 4 bases and J shed 7 bases, with 13 bases lying between them. The germline gives CDR1 MNHEY, CDR2 SMNVEV (reference sequence). This CDR3 spans 13 amino acids. The CDR3: CASSSQGRGGYTF. CDR3 in DNA: TGTGCCAGCAGTTCTCAGGGGAGGGGTGGCTACACCTTC.